The entry below gives a single TCR beta chain sequence along with its context. What it binds is unknown. Other DNA sequences in this specimen translate into the identical CDR3. The data were obtained in a study of shared clonotypes between healthy human individuals. Whole-study findings and limits: Rarefaction revealed incomplete sorted-subset sequencing despite large depth.

An even split of each subset's genomic DNA across several immunoSEQ plates was performed. Sequencing was performed with immunoSEQ multiplex PCR; in TCRdb, only in-frame clones are kept and a portion is missing. The data contain millions of clones, 90% to 95% of them singletons. The CDR3 has 15 residues. Germline V gives CDR1 MNHEY, CDR2 SVGAGI. V lost 0 bases and J 1 base, leaving 6 bases between the germline ends. The sequenced sample was naive CD4+ T cells sorted from blood. Subset reported: CD45RA+ positively selected. This clonotype originated in a man aged 18 to 30 in good health. The V call is TRBV6-5, the J call TRBJ2-2; D ambiguous. In nucleotides, the CDR3 is TGTGCCAGCAGTTACTCGGGCGTGAACACCGGGGAGCTGTTTTTT. It yields the protein CASSYSGVNTGELFF.